The 15 T cell receptor beta chains given below trace back to one sample, sequenced in a study of radiation and T cells in renal cell carcinoma. TCRdb keeps only in-frame clones here, not all; method: immunoSEQ multiplex PCR. The table includes 100,000 to 150,000 clones, roughly four fifths detected once. Documented time point: blood 2 weeks post-SBRT. The treatment: 15 Gy SBRT to primary tumor, nephrectomy 4 weeks later. The sequencing here drew on blood, taken from a patient whose treatment included radiotherapy and nephrectomy. The receptors derive from a man in his fifties with renal cell carcinoma.

V is TRBV5-1 and J is TRBJ2-7; 12 nucleotides line up with TRBD1. The CDR3 runs to 17 residues. The V gene's germline CDR1 is SGHRS and CDR2 YFSETQ. V trimming: 4 bases; J trimming: 6 bases; junction bases outside the gene matches: 14. CDR3 sequence (DNA): TGCGCCAGCAGCCCGGGACAGGGGGCGACGGCCGAATCCGAGCAGTACTTC. Its protein product is CASSPGQGATAESEQYF.

The chain employs TRBV19 and TRBJ1-5; 10 nucleotides align to TRBD1. The CDR3 spans 14 residues. In germline, CDR1 is LNHDA, CDR2 SQIVND (reference sequence). V gave up 11 bases and J gave up 2 bases; unmatched junction bases: 6. The CDR3 region has the DNA TGTGCCGGTTCCGGGACAGGGGGCAATCAGCCCCAGCATTTT. Its protein product is CAGSGTGGNQPQHF. Full variable domain (missing parts from reference TRBV19 and TRBJ1-5): DGGITQSPKYLFRKEGQNVTLSCEQNLNHDAMYWYRQDPGQGLRLIYYSQIVNDFQKGDIAEGYSVSREKKESFPLTVTSAQKNPTAFYLCAGSGTGGNQPQHFGDGTRLSIL.

V gene TRBV5-1 combines with J gene TRBJ2-7; maybe TRBD2 (5 bases). This CDR3 has 15 amino acids. Per germline, CDR1 SGHRS and CDR2 YFSETQ. Trimming stripped 4 bases from V and 1 base from J, with 15 bases between. The CDR3 coding sequence is TGCGCCAGCAGCCCCGTCCCGACTACTTCCTACGAGCAGTACTTC. Residues: CASSPVPTTSYEQYF.

J is TRBJ1-1 and V is TRBV19; TRBD1 aligns across 7 bases. CDR1 and CDR2 from the germline V gene are LNHDA and SQIVND (reference sequence). This CDR3 comprises 14 residues. Trimming cost V 3 bases and J 7 bases; bases outside gene matches: 8. Here the CDR3 reads CASSIGSWTGEAFF. CDR3 DNA: TGTGCCAGTAGTATTGGGTCGTGGACAGGTGAAGCTTTCTTT.

The chain recombines TRBV5-5 with TRBJ2-7; TRBD2 aligns across 14 bases. Germline V CDR1 and CDR2: SGHKS, YYEKEE (reference sequence). This CDR3 comprises 17 residues. The junction had 7 bases not matched to a gene; V was cut back by 3 bases and J by 2 bases. The DNA of the CDR3 is TGTGCCAGCAGCTCAGGACTAGCGGGGGGCTCAACCTACGAGCAGTACTTC. It specifies CASSSGLAGGSTYEQYF. Drawing the rest from reference TRBV5-5 and TRBJ2-7, the complete variable domain is DAGVTQSPTHLIKTRGQQVTLRCSPISGHKSVSWYQQVLGQGPQFIFQYYEKEERGRGNFPDRFSARQFPNYSSELNVNALLLGDSALYLCASSSGLAGGSTYEQYFGPGTRLTVT.

V is TRBV5-1 and J is TRBJ2-5; TRBD1 or TRBD2 may be the D gene (5 bases each). The CDR3 is made up of 16 amino acids. V lost 0 bases to trimming and J lost 1 base, with 13 bases between them. Germline CDR1 reads SGHRS; CDR2 reads YFSETQ. CDR3 loop: CASSLGSQGRQETQYF. The CDR3 nucleotides read TGCGCCAGCAGCTTGGGCTCCCAGGGACGCCAAGAGACCCAGTACTTC.

This chain connects TRBV7-6 to TRBJ1-2; D gene ambiguous. V was clipped by 1 base and J by 8 bases, with 14 bases between them. The CDR3 has 14 amino acids. Germline loops: CDR1 SGHVS, CDR2 FNYEAQ. CDR3 nucleotides: TGTGCCAGCAGCTTAGTTCGAGTGCCGGGCGGCTACACCTTC. This sequence encodes CASSLVRVPGGYTF.

Ten or more counts support this clone. J is TRBJ1-3 and V is TRBV9; no definite D call. CDR1 and CDR2 from the germline V gene are SGDLS and YYNGEE. This CDR3 spans 16 amino acids. The V end was cut by 3 bases, the J end by 0 bases, with 13 bases between. CDR3 in DNA: TGTGCCAGCAGCGCCGGTTCCCGGAGCTCTGGAAACACCATATATTTT. It codes for CASSAGSRSSGNTIYF. Drawing the rest from reference TRBV9 and TRBJ1-3, the complete variable domain is DSGVTQTPKHLITATGQRVTLRCSPRSGDLSVYWYQQSLDQGLQFLIQYYNGEERAKGNILERFSAQQFPDLHSELNLSSLELGDSALYFCASSAGSRSSGNTIYFGEGSWLTVV.

J is TRBJ1-5 and V is TRBV4-1, with 10 bases identical to TRBD1. The CDR3 spans 20 residues. V was pared by 0 bases and J by 3 bases, with 14 bases of the junction left unmatched. Per the germline V gene, CDR1 is MGHRA and CDR2 is YSYEKL. DNA for the CDR3: TGCGCCAGCAGCCAAGATACTCTACGCTCGGACAGGGGGATCAATCAGCCCCAGCATTTT. It yields the protein CASSQDTLRSDRGINQPQHF.

This sequence joins TRBV10-3 and TRBJ2-5; 8 bases map to TRBD2. Germline loops: CDR1 ENHRY, CDR2 SYGVKD. V was pared by 5 bases and J by 2 bases, with 4 bases of the junction left unmatched. CDR3 length equals 14 residues. The CDR3 DNA reads as TGTGCCATCAGTCGGGGGGGCAGGCAAGAGACCCAGTACTTC. Protein: CAISRGGRQETQYF.

To note about this clone: At one boundary the junction diverges from the germline segment, which might be a read error. The chain recombines TRBV30 with TRBJ2-7, with D perhaps matching TRBD2 (5 bases). CDR3 length: 13 amino acids. Germline values: CDR1 GTSNPN, CDR2 SVGIG (reference sequence). CDR3 nucleotide sequence: TGTGCCAGGAGGCCGGTTTTCTCCTACGAGCAGTACTTC. It is translated as CARRPVFSYEQYF.

The V call is TRBV7-9, the J call TRBJ1-3; a weak D match, TRBD1 (6 bases). The V gene lost 3 bases and the J gene lost 0 bases, with 15 bases spanning the gap. Germline CDR1 is SEHNR and CDR2 is FQNEAQ (reference sequence). This CDR3 is built from 17 residues. In DNA form, the CDR3 reads TGTGCCAGCAGCTTCGGACAGCCAACCTCCTCTGGAAACACCATATATTTT. Residues: CASSFGQPTSSGNTIYF.

Regarding this clone: This sample also contains other DNA sequences that code for the same CDR3. The J gene is TRBJ1-4, the V gene TRBV30; D ambiguous. Germline values: CDR1 GTSNPN, CDR2 SVGIG (reference sequence). Trimming cost V 0 bases and J 2 bases, with 7 bases left between them. This CDR3 is 14 amino acids long. CDR3 loop: CAWSVGSTNEKLFF. In DNA form, the CDR3 reads TGTGCCTGGAGTGTAGGCAGTACTAATGAAAAACTGTTTTTT.

The rearrangement joins TRBV21-1 to TRBJ2-1; TRBD2, the table's D call, lacks a check against the DNA. TRBV21-1 is a known pseudogene. The CDR3 is 19 amino acids. CDR3 DNA: TGTGCCAGCAGCAAAGCGCTCCCTAGCGGAGGGGGCTCCTACAATGAGCAGTTCTTC. This codes for CASSKALPSGGGSYNEQFF.

The chain has TRBV28 and TRBJ1-2; D gene unclear. Germline V gene data show CDR1 as MDHEN and CDR2 as SYDVKM. V was clipped by 10 bases and J by 4 bases, with 16 bases between them. The CDR3 contains 13 residues. CDR3 sequence reads: CAIDLGRPYGYTF. DNA for the CDR3: TGTGCCATCGACCTCGGGCGGCCCTATGGCTACACCTTC.